A selection of T cell receptor beta chains follows, all from one sample in a study of OX40 agonist ivuxolimab in advanced cancers. Assay: immunoSEQ multiplex PCR; the TCRdb copy retains only in-frame clones and omits some. The sample contains tens of thousands of clones, 75% to 90% of which appear only once. The input for sequencing was CD4+ or CD8+ T cells sorted from blood, taken in a trial of the OX40 agonist ivuxolimab. The receptors stem from an adult with an advanced solid tumor such as melanoma, head and neck, liver or kidney cancer. Each CDR3 is given with its conserved first and last residue. Each record gives: D gene, J gene, clone size, CDR3 length, V gene, CDR3 protein, CDR3 DNA. The D gene is left open where the match is weak. Rows give clone size only sometimes, using once, few, many, or a class for an expanded clone.

-	TRBJ2-1	-	14	TRBV5-1	CASSFRGTLNEQFF	TGCGCCAGCAGCTTTAGGGGGACCCTAAATGAGCAGTTCTTC
TRBD1	TRBJ1-3	once	14	TRBV15	CATSRGGTENTIYF	TGTGCCACCAGCAGAGGAGGGACAGAAAACACCATATATTTT
-	TRBJ1-2	few	12	TRBV7-9	CASSLGGYGYTF	TGTGCCAGCAGCTTAGGGGGCTATGGCTACACCTTC
-	TRBJ2-6	-	15	TRBV5-1	CASSWDPSGANVLTF	TGCGCCAGCAGCTGGGACCCGTCTGGGGCCAACGTCCTGACTTTC
-	TRBJ1-3	once	14	TRBV27	CASSRIGTGNTIYF	TGTGCCAGCTCGCGCATTGGAACTGGAAACACCATATATTTT
-	TRBJ1-1	-	15	TRBV18	CASSPQAPMNTEAFF	TGTGCCAGCTCACCACAGGCCCCCATGAACACTGAAGCTTTCTTT
-	TRBJ1-2	once	14	TRBV19	CASNADRPIRGYTF	TGTGCCAGTAACGCCGACAGGCCCATTAGGGGCTACACCTTC
-	TRBJ2-3	-	16	TRBV7-3	CASSFGDRAGTDTQYF	TGTGCCAGCAGCTTCGGGGACCGCGCAGGTACAGATACGCAGTATTTT
TRBD2	TRBJ2-5	once	15	TRBV5-1	CASSLGLAGQETQYF	TGCGCCAGCAGCTTAGGACTAGCGGGTCAAGAGACCCAGTACTTC
-	TRBJ1-5	-	15	TRBV2	CASSEEGLANQPQHF	TGTGCCAGCAGTGAGGAGGGGTTAGCCAATCAGCCCCAGCATTTT